Described below is a single TCR beta chain sequence and its context. The target antigen is unknown. MiXCR was run by TCRdb on the reads, yielding one entry per CDR3 protein. The repertoire consists of 300,000 to 400,000 distinct CDR3 sequences, with more than 9% occurring once and the leading ten covering roughly 4%. The entry originates in a study of T cell repertoires in cytomegalovirus infection. Study-wide context: Matching HLA type and CMV infection were both indicated by public TCR beta signatures. Whole-study results and caveats: The ex vivo response showed dominance by HLA-C-restricted CMV-specific TCR beta clonotypes.

CDR3 length equals 15 residues. V was clipped by 5 bases and J by 4 bases; unmatched bases: 10. From germline, CDR1 is SGHVT and CDR2 SQSDAQ. The chain combines TRBV7-4 with TRBJ2-7, with 8 bases fitting TRBD2. Sequencing was done on a sample of PBMCs. This TCR came from a human donor in good health (CMV status not recorded). Some clones in this sample may be carry-over from other donors' samples. The DNA for the CDR3 is TGTGCCAGCAGCCTAACTAGCGGACTTCGGTACGAGCAGTACTTC. The encoded protein is CASSLTSGLRYEQYF.